This T cell receptor (beta chain) was identified during a study of blood T cell repertoires in COVID-19 (dated by TCRdb to the early 2020s). In terms of the full investigation: The collaborator samples originated in the United States, Italy and Spain and spanned the acute and convalescent phases of COVID-19. The prospective study material was composed of cDNA or gDNA derived from T cells, B-cell-depleted T cells, or PBMCs. Where available, HLA class I and class II types were obtained from metadata supplied by the sample provider rather than from assay-based typing. The sample metadata nearly always contained a de-identified subject ID, COVID-19 status, age in years and sex. A freely available public database, intended as a resource for researchers studying the immune response to SARS-CoV-2, is where the repertoires were released. Samples came from the ongoing ImmuneRACE study (first 160 participants) plus 1,254 subjects from 6 global collaborators. Subjects who had been exposed to COVID-19, were actively infected with it, or had recovered from it provided the deeply sampled blood TCRbeta repertoires that made up the dataset.

Here is what the overall study found, with its caveats: The amount of clinical and demographic metadata varied by source and participant and was provided uncurated.

Taken from cysteine to phenylalanine, the CDR3 has 17 residues. Here the CDR3 DNA is all that survives: 51 bases in frame from base 1. Relative to germline, V is 0 bases shorter and J is 0 bases shorter, with 12 bases between their ends. From the germline V gene, CDR1 is LGHNA and CDR2 is YSLEER. Participants in the prospective study were enrolled through a virtual design, were aged about 18 to 100 years, and lived in fewer than 30 United States geographic areas. In the prospective study, participants were assigned to cohorts based on the clinical history participants reported in a screening survey and a study questionnaire. ImmuneRACE Cohort 3 recovered participants were defined by two consecutive negative NP/OP PCR tests, healthcare professional clearance, or symptom resolution. Each participant in the prospective study had whole blood, serum and a nasopharyngeal or oropharyngeal swab collected by mobile phlebotomists. Participants in the prospective study had the option to provide additional blood draws and questionnaires over an approximately 2-month period. Before DNA extraction, blood samples from the prospective study were shipped at room temperature or frozen.

TCRbeta CDR3 regions were amplified from genomic DNA by means of the immunoSEQ Assay, a bias-controlled multiplex PCR. Processing in the source paper ran as follows. Nucleated cell counts per sample were estimated from amplification of reference gene primers within the assay. To quantify the absolute abundance of each unique TCRbeta CDR3 rearrangement, sequence reads were collapsed and filtered. For each sample, productive Simpson clonality was calculated by taking the square root of Simpson's diversity index across productive rearrangements. TCRdb mirrors the immuneACCESS table, restricted to in-frame sequences. Some clones are absent from its copies; in checked studies, under half trace to an unresolved V gene, and the reason for the others is unknown. The V and J calls and the clone size are those of that table, but D and trimming were determined from the DNA. Across this sample there are a few hundred thousand clones, with 75% to 90% seen only once. The leading ten clones occupy approximately 18% of the sample.

Worth noting for this clone: Its target antigen remains unknown. Base qualities are missing; no much larger clone stands one base away.

The receptor was derived from a man aged 40-49 years who had recovered from COVID-19. The sequencing input was PBMCs or T cells enriched from blood (not recorded which). Here the chain combines TRBV4-3 and TRBJ1-3, and possibly TRBD1, on 5 matching bases. The CDR3 here reads CASSQDYSGNSGNTIYF. Here is the DNA: TGCGCCAGCAGCCAAGATTATTCAGGGAACTCTGGAAACACCATATATTTT.